Listed below are T cell receptor beta chains from one sample, sequenced in a study of identical twins. MiXCR, applied by TCRdb to the 5' RACE reads, yields one record per CDR3 protein. The data contain over 550,000 distinct CDR3 sequences, 7% to 7.5% of them singletons. These data were also reused for a study on yellow fever vaccine responses in identical twins.

Sequenced sample: PBMCs. Receptors originate from a woman under 30 in good health. Both conserved end residues are part of each CDR3. The order of the fields is clone size, J gene, V gene, D gene, CDR3 protein, CDR3 DNA. A D gene is named only where the DNA matches it firmly. Expanded clones are given a class, and other clones once, few, many or no size at all.

few	TRBJ2-1	TRBV5-8	TRBD2	CASSLSLADEQFF	TGTGCCAGCAGCTTATCGCTAGCGGATGAGCAGTTCTTC
many	TRBJ2-3	TRBV7-8	TRBD2	CASSLRLAVADTQYF	TGTGCCAGCAGCTTAAGACTAGCTGTGGCAGATACGCAGTATTTT
many	TRBJ1-1	TRBV5-1	.	CASSLTPTANTEAFF	TGCGCCAGCAGCTTGACCCCAACAGCGAACACTGAAGCTTTCTTT
few	TRBJ2-2	TRBV12-5	TRBD2	CASGSLLSGRSTGELFF	TGTGCTAGTGGTTCCCTCCTTAGCGGGAGGTCAACCGGGGAGCTGTTTTTT
many	TRBJ1-6	TRBV6-1	.	CASSGRNSPLHF	TGTGCCAGCAGTGGACGGAATTCACCCCTCCACTTT
.	TRBJ2-2	TRBV6-2/TRBV6-3	.	CASSRPGTTNTGELFF	TGTGCCAGCAGTCGACCCGGGACAACGAACACCGGGGAGCTGTTTTTT
.	TRBJ2-1	TRBV24-1	TRBD2	CATSRAGAGDNEQFF	TGTGCCACCAGCCGCGCGGGAGCGGGAGACAATGAGCAGTTCTTC
.	TRBJ2-1	TRBV20-1	TRBD2	CSARELAGGLVPEEQFF	TGCAGTGCTAGAGAACTAGCGGGAGGGCTGGTACCAGAAGAGCAGTTCTTC
.	TRBJ1-2	TRBV6-5	.	CASSYFGSGIGGYTF	TGTGCCAGCAGTTACTTTGGCAGCGGGATAGGTGGCTACACCTTC
.	TRBJ2-2	TRBV5-6	.	CASSFKGNTGELFF	TGTGCCAGCAGCTTCAAGGGAAACACCGGGGAGCTGTTTTTT
.	TRBJ2-5	TRBV20-1	TRBD2	CSAMGNSGRAGETQYF	TGCAGTGCCATGGGGAACAGCGGGAGGGCCGGGGAGACCCAGTACTTC
.	TRBJ2-2	TRBV6-2/TRBV6-3	TRBD2	CAIQKGLTSGSTGELFF	TGTGCTATCCAAAAAGGTTTGACTAGCGGGAGTACCGGGGAGCTGTTTTTT
.	TRBJ1-2	TRBV7-9	.	CASTVGRTYGYTF	TGTGCCAGCACCGTGGGACGGACCTATGGCTACACCTTC
.	TRBJ2-7	TRBV25-1	.	CASSEGGLAGYEQYF	TGTGCCAGCAGTGAAGGAGGTCTAGCTGGCTACGAGCAGTACTTC
many	TRBJ2-1	TRBV12-3/TRBV12-4	TRBD2	CASSRSGGPYNEQFF	TGTGCCAGCAGTCGGAGCGGGGGGCCCTACAATGAGCAGTTCTTC
.	TRBJ2-5	TRBV6-2/TRBV6-3	TRBD2	CASTNNPGLAGYSWGTQYF	TGTGCCAGCACAAACAATCCGGGACTAGCGGGATACTCGTGGGGGACCCAGTACTTC